The text below deals with one T cell receptor (beta chain). The junction and the germline gene differ at one end; a read error may be behind it. PCR amplification relied on 60 Vbeta primers (plus 13 Jbeta primers). Profiling relied on immunoSEQ multiplex PCR, and the TCRdb table lists in-frame clones only, not all of them. Of around 200,000 clones listed, 80% are singletons. This record belongs to a study of cytomegalovirus exposure and HLA in healthy donors. This receptor was obtained from a boy between 5 and 17 years old in good health and CMV-seronegative. Sample: PBMCs.

The CDR3 loop reads CASSADNYGYIF. Written as DNA, the CDR3 is TGCGCCAGCAGCGCAGATAACTATGGCTACATCTTC. The chain couples TRBV5-1 to TRBJ1-2; D gene ambiguous. This CDR3 is built from 12 residues. From germline, CDR1 is SGHRS and CDR2 YFSETQ.